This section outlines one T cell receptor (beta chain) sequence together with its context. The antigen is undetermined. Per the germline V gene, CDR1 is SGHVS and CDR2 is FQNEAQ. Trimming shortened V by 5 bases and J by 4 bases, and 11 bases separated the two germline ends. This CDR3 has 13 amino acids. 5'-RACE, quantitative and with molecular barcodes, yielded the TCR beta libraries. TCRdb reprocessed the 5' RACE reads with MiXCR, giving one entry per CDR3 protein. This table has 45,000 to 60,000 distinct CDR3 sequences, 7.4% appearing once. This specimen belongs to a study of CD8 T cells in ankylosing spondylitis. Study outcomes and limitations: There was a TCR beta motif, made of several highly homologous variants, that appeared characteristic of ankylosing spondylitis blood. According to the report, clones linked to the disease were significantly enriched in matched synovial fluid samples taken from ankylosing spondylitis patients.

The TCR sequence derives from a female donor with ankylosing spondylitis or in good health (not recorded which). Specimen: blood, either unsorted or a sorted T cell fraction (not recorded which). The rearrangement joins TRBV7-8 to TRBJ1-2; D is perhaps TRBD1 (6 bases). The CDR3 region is CASSRGTTYGYTF. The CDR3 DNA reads TGTGCCAGCAGCAGGGGGACAACCTATGGCTACACCTTC. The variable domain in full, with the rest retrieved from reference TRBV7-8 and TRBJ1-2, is GAGVSQSPRYKVAKRGQDVALRCDPISGHVSLFWYQQALGQGPEFLTYFQNEAQLDKSGLPSDRFFAERPEGSVSTLKIQRTQQEDSAVYLCASSRGTTYGYTFGSGTRLTVV.